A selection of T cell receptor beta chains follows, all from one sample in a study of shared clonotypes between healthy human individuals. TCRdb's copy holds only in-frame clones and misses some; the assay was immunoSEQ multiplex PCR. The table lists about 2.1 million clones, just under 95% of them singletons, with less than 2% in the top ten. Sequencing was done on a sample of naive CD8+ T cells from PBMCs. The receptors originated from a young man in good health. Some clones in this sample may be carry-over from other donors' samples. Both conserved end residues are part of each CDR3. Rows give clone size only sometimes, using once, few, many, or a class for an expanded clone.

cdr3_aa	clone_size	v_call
CAIRTGSMNTEAFF	few	TRBV10-3
CASSAIGQGAEAFF	NA	TRBV9
CASSPRSGYEQYF	NA	TRBV14
CASSELGVATEAFF	once	TRBV25-1
CASRLQAYEQYF	NA	TRBV12-2
CASSGSGEPHEQYF	NA	TRBV9
CASSPGVAGVGELFF	NA	TRBV28
CAISPPLKTDGYTF	NA	TRBV10-3
CASSLIGEAFF	NA	TRBV28
CASSYTRAETQYF	NA	TRBV13
CASKIPGQGDEQYF	NA	TRBV28
CASSSHSGNNTGELFF	NA	TRBV7-9
CASSFLGGEDGYTF	NA	TRBV7-9
CASSGGPRLQETQYF	NA	TRBV9
CASSPPDNEQFF	few	TRBV9
CASSFTSASSYNEQFF	NA	TRBV11-2
CASSDSIGATEAFF	NA	TRBV10-1
CASSTGSGSEQYF	NA	TRBV9
CASSLAGTTEAFF	NA	TRBV5-6
CASSQDSSGANVLTF	NA	TRBV14
CASSLGGSNYGYTF	NA	TRBV27
CASSLYQRTEGNTIYF	NA	TRBV4-1
CATSRERGSTYNEQFF	once	TRBV15
CASSMTSIREQFF	NA	TRBV28
CASSDHVGNIQYF	NA	TRBV6-4
CASSTPEQGNYEQYF	once	TRBV28
CAISDRLAGSVGEQYF	NA	TRBV10-3
CASSLGVAQTDTQYF	NA	TRBV7-9
CASSMRGGNEQFF	NA	TRBV19
CASSLPGLAAYGELFF	NA	TRBV7-9
CASSYSNGNEQFF	once	TRBV6-6
CASSTNRGGSYEQYF	NA	TRBV7-9
CASSLVGGPYEQYF	NA	TRBV5-1
CASHWGPGTGDYNEQFF	NA	TRBV27
CASSGDRWGITDTQYF	NA	TRBV5-6